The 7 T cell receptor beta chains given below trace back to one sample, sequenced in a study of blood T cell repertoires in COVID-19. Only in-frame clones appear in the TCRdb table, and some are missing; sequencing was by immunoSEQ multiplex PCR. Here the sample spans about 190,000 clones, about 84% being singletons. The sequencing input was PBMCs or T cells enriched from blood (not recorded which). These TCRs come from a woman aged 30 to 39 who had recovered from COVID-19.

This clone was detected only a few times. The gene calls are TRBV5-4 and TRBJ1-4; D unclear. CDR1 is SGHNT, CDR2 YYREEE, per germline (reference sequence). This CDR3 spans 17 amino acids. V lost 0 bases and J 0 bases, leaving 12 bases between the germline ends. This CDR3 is CASSLAAGVPTNEKLFF. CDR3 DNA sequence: TGTGCCAGCAGCTTGGCCGCCGGGGTACCAACTAATGAAAAACTGTTTTTT.

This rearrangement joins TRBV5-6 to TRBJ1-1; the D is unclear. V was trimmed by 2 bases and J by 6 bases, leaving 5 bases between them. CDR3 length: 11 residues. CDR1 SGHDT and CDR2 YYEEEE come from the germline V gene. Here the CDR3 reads CASSFSAEAFF. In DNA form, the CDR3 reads TGTGCCAGCAGCTTTAGTGCTGAAGCTTTCTTT.

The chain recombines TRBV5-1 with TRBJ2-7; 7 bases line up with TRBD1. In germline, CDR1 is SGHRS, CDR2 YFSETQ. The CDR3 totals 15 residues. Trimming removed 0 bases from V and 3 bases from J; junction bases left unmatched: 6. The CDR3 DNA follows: TGCGCCAGCAGCTTGGGGGGGACAGAAAACTACGAGCAGTACTTC. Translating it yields CASSLGGTENYEQYF.

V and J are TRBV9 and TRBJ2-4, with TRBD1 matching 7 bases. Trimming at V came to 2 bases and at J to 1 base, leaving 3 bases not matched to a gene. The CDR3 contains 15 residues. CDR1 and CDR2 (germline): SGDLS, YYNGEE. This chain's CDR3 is CASSVTGQAKNIQYF. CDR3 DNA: TGTGCCAGCAGCGTCACGGGACAGGCCAAAAACATTCAGTACTTC.

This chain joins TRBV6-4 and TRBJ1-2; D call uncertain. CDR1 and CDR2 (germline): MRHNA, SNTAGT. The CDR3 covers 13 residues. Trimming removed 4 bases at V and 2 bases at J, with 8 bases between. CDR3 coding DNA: TGTGCCAGCAGTGCCGGAGGGAACTATGGCTACACCTTC. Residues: CASSAGGNYGYTF.

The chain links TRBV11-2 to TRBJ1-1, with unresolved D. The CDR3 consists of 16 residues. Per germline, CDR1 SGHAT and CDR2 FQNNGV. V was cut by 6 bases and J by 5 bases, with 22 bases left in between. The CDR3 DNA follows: TGTGCCAGCAGTTCCCGTAGGCTCCATTCGGGGACTGAAGCTTTCTTT. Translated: CASSSRRLHSGTEAFF.

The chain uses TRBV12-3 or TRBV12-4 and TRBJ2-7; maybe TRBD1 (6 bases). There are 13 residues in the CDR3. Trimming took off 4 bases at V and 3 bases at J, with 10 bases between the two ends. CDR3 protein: CASSSGAYYEQYF. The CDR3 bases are TGTGCCAGCAGTTCAGGGGCTTACTACGAGCAGTACTTC.